The 5 T cell receptor beta chains below all came from one sample that was sequenced in a study of shared clonotypes between healthy human individuals (dated by TCRdb to between 2020 and 2021). Library preparation used the immunoSEQ multiplex PCR assay. In its TCRdb copy, this immuneACCESS table keeps in-frame sequences only and misses some clones. Where compared with another copy, unresolved V genes explain less than half of these, and the others have no known cause. This sample is represented by 950,000 to 1,300,000 clones; 60% to 80% of them were singletons. Over 1.3% of the sample is held by the ten biggest clonotypes. The source material was memory CD4+ T cells sorted from blood. Interpreted using the paper, the cell subset or site label stands for: CD45RA-negative fraction. These receptors all come from a man aged 18 to 29 in good health.

The V gene is TRBV18, the J gene TRBJ1-3; the D is unclear. Trimming pared 6 bases from V and 0 bases from J, leaving 18 bases between. The CDR3 is made up of 17 amino acids. CDR1 is KGHSH, CDR2 LQKENI, per germline. The CDR3 DNA reads as TGTGCCAGCTCTCGACGAGGAAACAGCGACTCTGGAAACACCATATATTTT. It is translated as CASSRRGNSDSGNTIYF.

The V call is TRBV5-6, the J call TRBJ2-3; D gene ambiguous. CDR3 length: 13 amino acids. V lost 2 bases, J lost 2 bases, and 6 bases lay in between. Germline-derived CDR1 and CDR2 are SGHDT and YYEEEE. The CDR3 sequence: CASSLGNTDTQYF. CDR3 DNA sequence: TGTGCCAGCAGCTTAGGGAACACAGATACGCAGTATTTT. Supplemented by reference TRBV5-6 and TRBJ2-3, the full variable domain reads DAGVTQSPTHLIKTRGQQVTLRCSPKSGHDTVSWYQQALGQGPQFIFQYYEEEERQRGNFPDRFSGHQFPNYSSELNVNALLLGDSALYLCASSLGNTDTQYFGPGTRLTVL.

The chain joins TRBV5-1 to TRBJ2-3, with D perhaps matching TRBD1 or TRBD2 (5 bases each). Trimming pared 3 bases from V and 3 bases from J, leaving 17 bases between. CDR3 length equals 16 residues. Germline CDR1 SGHRS, CDR2 YFSETQ. The CDR3 DNA sequence: TGCGCCAGCAGCTCGGAGAGGGGTTTTGAAACAGATACGCAGTATTTT. Its translation: CASSSERGFETDTQYF.

Of note for this clone: This may arise from a read error, as a much more abundant clone is one base away. Other DNA sequences in this sample translate to the same CDR3. The rearrangement uses TRBV18 and TRBJ2-5, with D uncertain. The CDR3 has 12 amino acids. The germline gives CDR1 KGHSH, CDR2 LQKENI. Trimming cost V 3 bases and J 2 bases, with 4 bases left between them. The CDR3 spells CASSPQQETQYF. In nucleotides, the CDR3 is TGTGCCAGCTCACCCCAACAAGAGACCCAGTACTTC.

V gene TRBV30 combines with J gene TRBJ2-7, with D perhaps matching TRBD2 (6 bases). The V end was cut by 0 bases, the J end by 7 bases, with 16 bases between. Germline values: CDR1 GTSNPN, CDR2 SVGIG (reference sequence). The CDR3 covers 14 residues. The CDR3 loop reads CAWSVPGDPQEQYF. The CDR3 DNA reads TGTGCCTGGAGTGTACCGGGGGATCCGCAGGAGCAGTACTTC. The variable domain in full, completed from reference TRBV30 and TRBJ2-7, reads SQTIHQWPATLVQPVGSPLSLECTVEGTSNPNLYWYRQAAGRGLQLLFYSVGIGQISSEVPQNLSASRPQDRQFILSSKKLLLSDSGFYLCAWSVPGDPQEQYFGPGTRLTVT.